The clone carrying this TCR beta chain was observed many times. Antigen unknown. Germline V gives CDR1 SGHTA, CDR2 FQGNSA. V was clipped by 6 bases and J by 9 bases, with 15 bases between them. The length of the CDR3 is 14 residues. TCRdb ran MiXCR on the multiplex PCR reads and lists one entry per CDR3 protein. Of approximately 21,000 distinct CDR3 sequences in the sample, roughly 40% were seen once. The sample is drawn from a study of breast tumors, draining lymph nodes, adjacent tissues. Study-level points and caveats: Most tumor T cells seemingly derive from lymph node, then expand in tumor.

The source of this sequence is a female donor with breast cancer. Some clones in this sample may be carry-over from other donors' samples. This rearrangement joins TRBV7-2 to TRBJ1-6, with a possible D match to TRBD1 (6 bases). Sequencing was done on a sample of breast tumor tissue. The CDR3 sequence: CASSSLRGGSPLHF. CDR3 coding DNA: TGTGCCAGCAGTTCCCTCAGGGGTGGTTCACCCCTCCACTTT.